A selection of T cell receptor beta chains follows, all from one sample in a study of shared clonotypes between healthy human individuals. The table came from immunoSEQ multiplex PCR; TCRdb's copy has only in-frame clones and leaves some out. The sample carries approximately 740,000 clones, 74% recorded once. Material for sequencing was memory CD4+ T cells sorted from blood. These receptors originate from a woman aged 25-40 years in good health. The conserved cysteine and the conserved F or W are not part of the CDR3 here. The D gene is left open where the match is weak. Clone size is given for some rows only: seen once, a few or many times, or a class if the clone is expanded.

j_call,v_call,clone_size,d_call,cdr3_aa
TRBJ2-7,TRBV11-3,-,-,ASSLDGKIYEQY
TRBJ2-4,TRBV4-2,-,-,ASSQDTDGEWAIQY
TRBJ1-4,TRBV7-2,-,-,ASSLGTGRQLF
TRBJ1-5,TRBV28,-,-,ASRERDNQPQH
TRBJ2-5,TRBV11-2,-,TRBD1,ASSPGDRVWETQY
TRBJ1-5,TRBV18,-,TRBD1,ASSPNTGGNQPQH
TRBJ2-3,TRBV29-1,-,-,SVGGNTDTQY
TRBJ1-2,TRBV29-1,-,-,SVVGQGIYT
TRBJ2-5,TRBV14,-,TRBD2,ASSPLAGPQETQY
TRBJ1-5,TRBV19,few,TRBD1,ASSTPGQGPGSNQPQH
TRBJ1-2,TRBV6-1,-,-,ASRDSVGYT
TRBJ1-2,TRBV15,-,TRBD1,ATSRARRRVGQGYGYT
TRBJ2-1,TRBV5-1,once,-,ASSLDGSNEQF
TRBJ2-1,TRBV6-1,-,TRBD2,ASRRGTSGKNEQF
TRBJ2-7,TRBV6-5,many,-,ASSRDFSSYEQY
TRBJ1-2,TRBV19,-,-,ASRTSVVSGYT